Listed here is a single TCR beta chain. Germline V gives CDR1 SGHTA, CDR2 FQGNSA. The V gene end was trimmed by 5 bases and the J gene end by 4 bases; junction bases not matched to a gene: 10. The CDR3 contains 15 residues. The assay was immunoSEQ multiplex PCR, and TCRdb's table has in-frame clones only and misses some. The sample has roughly 250,000 clones, approximately 83% seen once; the top ten hold 4.3%. This sample was included in a study of blood T cell repertoires in COVID-19. Individuals aged about 18 to 89 years were recruited from 24 US areas. This chain connects TRBV7-2 to TRBJ1-1, with 7 bases fitting TRBD1. The sequence came from a woman in her 30s who had recovered from COVID-19. Sequences were obtained from PBMCs or T cells enriched from blood (not recorded which). The CDR3 protein is CASSPQTGQGTEAFF. The CDR3 nucleotides are TGTGCCAGCAGCCCCCAGACAGGGCAGGGCACTGAAGCTTTCTTT.